The rows below give T cell receptor beta chains drawn from one sample of a study of regulatory and conventional T cells in RAG deficiency. Data came from immunoSEQ multiplex PCR; TCRdb stores just in-frame clones and leaves some out. The table lists some 28,000 clones, 85% to 95% of them singletons. This sample was shared with a second study, whose subject was regulatory T cells.

The sequenced sample consisted of Tregs sorted from blood. The receptors originated from a human donor in good health. CDR3s include the opening cysteine and the closing phenylalanine or tryptophan. Fields, in order: clone size, V gene, D gene, J gene, CDR3 protein, CDR3 DNA. The D gene is left open where the match is weak. Expanded clones get a size class; other rows say once, few or many, or leave the size out.

-,TRBV6-5,-,TRBJ2-1,CASSNLPGDNEQFF,TGTGCCAGCAGTAACCTCCCAGGGGACAATGAGCAGTTCTTC
-,TRBV11-2,-,TRBJ1-1,CASSPGWNTEAFF,TGTGCCAGCAGCCCCGGTTGGAACACTGAAGCTTTCTTT
-,TRBV7-9,-,TRBJ2-4,CASSLQQVQYF,TGTGCCAGCAGCCTACAACAGGTTCAGTACTTC
once,TRBV28,-,TRBJ1-1,CASGQTYTEAFF,TGTGCCAGCGGACAGACCTACACTGAAGCTTTCTTT
-,TRBV19,TRBD1,TRBJ1-5,CASQDRHSNQPQHF,TGTGCCAGTCAGGACAGGCATAGCAATCAGCCCCAGCATTTT
-,TRBV15,-,TRBJ2-1,CATSRAGPSLYNEQFF,TGTGCCACCAGCAGGGCGGGACCTAGCCTTTACAATGAGCAGTTCTTC
-,TRBV2,-,TRBJ1-2,CASRGERGYTF,TGTGCCAGCAGGGGGGAGCGGGGCTACACCTTC
once,TRBV13,TRBD1,TRBJ1-2,CASGQGAFGYGYTF,TGTGCCAGCGGCCAGGGGGCCTTTGGCTATGGCTACACCTTC
-,TRBV2,TRBD2,TRBJ2-3,CASRERGATDTQYF,TGTGCCAGCAGGGAGCGGGGGGCCACAGATACGCAGTATTTT
-,TRBV19,TRBD1,TRBJ2-2,CAVKGDSFTGELFF,TGTGCCGTCAAGGGGGACAGCTTCACCGGGGAGCTGTTTTTT
-,TRBV11-2,-,TRBJ2-7,CASSFVTGSSYEQYF,TGTGCCAGCAGCTTTGTCACAGGGAGCTCCTACGAGCAGTACTTC
once,TRBV7-2,-,TRBJ2-7,CASSWPGRGLYEQYF,TGTGCCAGCAGCTGGCCGGGGAGGGGGCTTTACGAGCAGTACTTC
-,TRBV19,-,TRBJ2-5,CASSRPEGGTQYF,TGTGCCAGTAGTCGACCAGAAGGGGGGACCCAGTACTTC
-,TRBV7-9,-,TRBJ1-1,CASSLEGIENTEAFF,TGTGCCAGCAGCTTAGAGGGCATAGAGAACACTGAAGCTTTCTTT
-,TRBV5-1,-,TRBJ2-1,CASSLGLGGTYEQFF,TGCGCCAGCAGCTTGGGGCTAGGTGGAACTTATGAGCAGTTCTTC
-,TRBV5-6,-,TRBJ1-5,CASSSLGTPFNQPQHF,TGTGCCAGCAGCTCCTTAGGGACACCCTTCAATCAGCCCCAGCATTTT
-,TRBV28,-,TRBJ2-7,CASSVGRSSSYEQYF,TGTGCCAGCAGCGTAGGGCGAAGTAGCTCCTACGAGCAGTACTTC
-,TRBV6-1,-,TRBJ1-2,CASSRAGGDTF,TGTGCCAGCAGTCGCGCGGGTGGAGACACCTTC
once,TRBV27,-,TRBJ2-5,CASSFWGPQETQYF,TGTGCCAGCAGTTTTTGGGGCCCCCAAGAGACCCAGTACTTC
-,TRBV5-4,-,TRBJ1-1,CASSPWGARITEAFF,TGTGCCAGCAGCCCGTGGGGGGCGCGGATCACTGAAGCTTTCTTT
-,TRBV6-6,TRBD1,TRBJ2-7,CASRMGRQGINYEQYF,TGTGCCAGCAGAATGGGGAGACAGGGGATAAACTACGAGCAGTACTTC
few,TRBV5-1,-,TRBJ1-4,CASSLTGRATNEKLFF,TGCGCCAGCAGCCTAACAGGGAGGGCAACTAATGAAAAACTGTTTTTT
-,TRBV5-1,-,TRBJ1-1,CASRPGRQNTEAFF,TGCGCCAGCAGACCGGGACGGCAGAACACTGAAGCTTTCTTT
-,TRBV7-9,-,TRBJ2-4,CASSQATGPGIQYF,TGTGCCAGCAGCCAAGCTACAGGGCCCGGCATTCAGTACTTC
-,TRBV7-8,-,TRBJ1-5,CASSPGSGGYQPQHF,TGTGCCAGCAGCCCCGGCTCCGGGGGATACCAGCCCCAGCATTTT
-,TRBV5-6,TRBD1,TRBJ1-2,CASSPDRTGNYGYTF,TGTGCCAGCAGCCCCGACCGGACAGGGAACTATGGCTACACCTTC
once,TRBV27,TRBD1,TRBJ1-6,CASSRDRGNSPLHF,TGTGCCAGCAGTCGGGACAGGGGAAATTCACCCCTCCACTTT
-,TRBV5-1,-,TRBJ1-5,CASSLGARSSNQPQHF,TGCGCCAGCAGCTTAGGGGCCAGATCTAGCAATCAGCCCCAGCATTTT
-,TRBV7-9,TRBD1,TRBJ1-1,CASSRQGVMSTEAFF,TGTGCCAGCAGCCGACAGGGGGTGATGAGTACTGAAGCTTTCTTT
-,TRBV7-2,-,TRBJ2-4,CASSPSGPGAKNIQYF,TGTGCCAGCAGCCCCTCAGGACCGGGGGCCAAAAACATTCAGTACTTC
-,TRBV6-5,-,TRBJ1-1,CAGRTEAFF,TGTGCCGGTCGAACTGAAGCTTTCTTT
-,TRBV4-1,-,TRBJ2-7,CASYDLTPYEQYF,TGCGCCAGCTACGATCTTACACCCTACGAGCAGTACTTC
-,TRBV19,-,TRBJ1-1,CASTLRVNWDTEAFF,TGTGCCAGTACCTTGAGAGTCAATTGGGACACTGAAGCTTTCTTT
few,TRBV6-5,-,TRBJ2-7,CASSYSRRLKSYEQYF,TGTGCCAGCAGTTACTCGAGGCGTCTGAAGAGCTACGAGCAGTACTTC
-,TRBV6-5,TRBD1,TRBJ1-6,CASSLIPGQGRALHF,TGTGCCAGCAGTCTAATCCCGGGACAGGGGCGGGCCCTCCACTTT